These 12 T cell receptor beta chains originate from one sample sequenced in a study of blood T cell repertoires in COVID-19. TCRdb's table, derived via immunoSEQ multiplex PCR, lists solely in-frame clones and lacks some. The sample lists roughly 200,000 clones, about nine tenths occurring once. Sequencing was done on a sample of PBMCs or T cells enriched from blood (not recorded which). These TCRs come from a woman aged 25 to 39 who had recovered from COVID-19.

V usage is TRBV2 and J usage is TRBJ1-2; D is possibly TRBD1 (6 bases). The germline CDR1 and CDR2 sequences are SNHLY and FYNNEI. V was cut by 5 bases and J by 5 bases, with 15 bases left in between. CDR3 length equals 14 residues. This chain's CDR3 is CASSLDSLSYGYTF. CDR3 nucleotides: TGTGCCAGCAGTTTGGACAGTCTAAGTTATGGCTACACCTTC.

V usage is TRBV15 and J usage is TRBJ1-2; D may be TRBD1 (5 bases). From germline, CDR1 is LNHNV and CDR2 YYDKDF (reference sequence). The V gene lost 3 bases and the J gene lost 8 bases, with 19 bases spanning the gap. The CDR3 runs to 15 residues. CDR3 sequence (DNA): TGTGCCACCAGCAGGGGGGGTTTTGAACGGGAAGGCTACACCTTC. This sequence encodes CATSRGGFEREGYTF.

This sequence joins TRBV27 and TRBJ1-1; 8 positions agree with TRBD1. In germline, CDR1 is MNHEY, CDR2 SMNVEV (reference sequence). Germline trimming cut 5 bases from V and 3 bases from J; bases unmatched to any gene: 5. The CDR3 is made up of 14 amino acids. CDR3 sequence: CASSRMDRDTEAFF. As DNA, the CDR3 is TGTGCCAGCAGTCGTATGGACAGGGACACTGAAGCTTTCTTT.

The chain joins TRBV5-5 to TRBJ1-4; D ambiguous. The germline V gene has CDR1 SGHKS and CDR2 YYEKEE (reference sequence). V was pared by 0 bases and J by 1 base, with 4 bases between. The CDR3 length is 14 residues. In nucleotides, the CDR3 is TGTGCCAGCAGCTTGGGGAGAACTAATGAAAAACTGTTTTTT. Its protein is CASSLGRTNEKLFF.

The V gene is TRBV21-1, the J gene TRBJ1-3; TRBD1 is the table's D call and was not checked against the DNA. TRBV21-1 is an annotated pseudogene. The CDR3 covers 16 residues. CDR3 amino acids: CASSLRQGALGNTIYF. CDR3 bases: TGTGCCAGCAGTCTCAGACAGGGGGCATTGGGAAACACCATATATTTT.

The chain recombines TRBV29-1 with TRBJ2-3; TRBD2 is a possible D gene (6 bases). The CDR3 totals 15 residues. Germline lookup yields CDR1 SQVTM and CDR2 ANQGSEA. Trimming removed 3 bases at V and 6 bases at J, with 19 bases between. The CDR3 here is CSVDGTSPRRDTQYF. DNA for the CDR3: TGCAGCGTTGATGGTACTAGCCCAAGAAGGGATACGCAGTATTTT.

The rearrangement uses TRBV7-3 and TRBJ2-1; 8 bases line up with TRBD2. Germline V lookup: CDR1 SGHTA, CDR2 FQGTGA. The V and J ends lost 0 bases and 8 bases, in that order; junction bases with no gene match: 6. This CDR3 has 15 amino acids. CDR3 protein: CASSLTAREGDEQFF. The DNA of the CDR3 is TGTGCCAGCAGCTTAACAGCACGGGAGGGCGATGAGCAGTTCTTC.

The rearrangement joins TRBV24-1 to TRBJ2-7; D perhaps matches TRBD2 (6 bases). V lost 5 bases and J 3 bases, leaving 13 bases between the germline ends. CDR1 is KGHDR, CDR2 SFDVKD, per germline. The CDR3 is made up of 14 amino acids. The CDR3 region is CATSASVGGYEQYF. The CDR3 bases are TGTGCCACCAGTGCTTCCGTGGGGGGCTACGAGCAGTACTTC.

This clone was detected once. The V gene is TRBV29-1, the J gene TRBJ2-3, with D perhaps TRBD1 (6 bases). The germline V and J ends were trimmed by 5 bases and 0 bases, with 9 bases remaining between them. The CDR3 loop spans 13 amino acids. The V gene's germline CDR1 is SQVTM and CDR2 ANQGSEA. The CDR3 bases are TGCAGCGTTCGGGACACTAGCACAGATACGCAGTATTTT. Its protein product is CSVRDTSTDTQYF.

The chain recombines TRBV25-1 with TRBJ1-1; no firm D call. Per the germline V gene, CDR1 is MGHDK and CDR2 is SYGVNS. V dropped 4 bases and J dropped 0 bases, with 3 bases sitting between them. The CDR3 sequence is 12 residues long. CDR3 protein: CASSAVNTEAFF. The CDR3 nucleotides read TGTGCCAGCAGTGCTGTGAACACTGAAGCTTTCTTT.

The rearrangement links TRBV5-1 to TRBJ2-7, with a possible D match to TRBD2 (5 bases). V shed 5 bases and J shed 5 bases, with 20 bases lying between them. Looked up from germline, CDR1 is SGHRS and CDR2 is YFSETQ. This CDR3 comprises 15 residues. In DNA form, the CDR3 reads TGCGCCAGCAGTCCCCCAAGGTGGGAGAGAAACGAGCAGTACTTC. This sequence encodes CASSPPRWERNEQYF. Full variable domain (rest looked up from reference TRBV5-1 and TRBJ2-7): KAGVTQTPRYLIKTRGQQVTLSCSPISGHRSVSWYQQTPGQGLQFLFEYFSETQRNKGNFPGRFSGRQFSNSRSEMNVSTLELGDSALYLCASSPPRWERNEQYFGPGTRLTVT.

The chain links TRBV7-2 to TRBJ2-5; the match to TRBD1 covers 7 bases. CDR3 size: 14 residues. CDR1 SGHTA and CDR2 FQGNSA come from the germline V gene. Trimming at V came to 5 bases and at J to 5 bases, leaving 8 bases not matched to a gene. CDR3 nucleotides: TGTGCCAGCAGCCCCGAGAGGGGGCTGGAGACCCAGTACTTC. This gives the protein CASSPERGLETQYF.